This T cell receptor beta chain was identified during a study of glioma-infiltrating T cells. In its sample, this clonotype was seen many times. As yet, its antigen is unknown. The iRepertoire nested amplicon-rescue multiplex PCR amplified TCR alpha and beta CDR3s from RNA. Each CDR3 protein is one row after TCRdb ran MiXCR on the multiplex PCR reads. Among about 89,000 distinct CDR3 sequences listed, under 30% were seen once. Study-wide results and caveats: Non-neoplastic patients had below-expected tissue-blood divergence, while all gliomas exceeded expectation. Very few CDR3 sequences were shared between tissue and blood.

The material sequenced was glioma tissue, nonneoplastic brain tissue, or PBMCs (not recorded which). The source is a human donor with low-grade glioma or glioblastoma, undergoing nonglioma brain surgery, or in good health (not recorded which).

CDR3 amino acids: CASSLDRARTAEAFF. CDR3 bases: TGTGCCAGCAGTTTAGATAGGGCCAGGACGGCTGAAGCTTTCTTT. The rearrangement joins TRBV12-3 or TRBV12-4 to TRBJ1-1; no clear D gene. The germline V and J ends were trimmed by 1 base and 6 bases, with 15 bases remaining between them. The CDR3 is 15 amino acids.